One and the same sample provided the 27 T cell receptor beta chains below, sequenced in a study of blood T cell repertoires in COVID-19 (dated by TCRdb to about 2020). Library prep was done by the immunoSEQ multiplex PCR assay. TCRdb's version of the immuneACCESS table is confined to in-frame rearrangements and falls short of the full clone set. An unresolved V gene accounts for under half of the shortfall where checked; the remainder is of unknown origin. Recorded for this sample are fewer than 300,000 clones; about 85% of them occurred a single time. Of the sample, 0.87% is held by the ten largest clones. Sequencing used peripheral blood. The receptors come from a human donor with COVID-19, enrolled during active disease. The donor label of this sample is uncertain.

The sample holds a few counts of this clone. CDR3 in amino acids: CASSAGQGGVNTEAFF. The CDR3 DNA is TGTGCCAGCAGCGCTGGACAGGGTGGAGTGAACACTGAAGCTTTCTTT. The chain uses TRBV6-6 and TRBJ1-1; 8 nucleotides agree with TRBD1. Germline CDR1 reads MNHNY; CDR2 reads SVGAGI (reference sequence). The CDR3 length is 16 residues. After removal of 6 bases from V and 0 bases from J, the junction contained 9 bases not matched to a gene.

This clone was counted a single time. V is TRBV29-1 and J is TRBJ2-3, with TRBD1 identical over 7 bases. The CDR3 length is 15 residues. V lost 4 bases, J lost 1 base, and 8 bases stayed unmatched. Per the germline V gene, CDR1 is SQVTM and CDR2 is ANQGSEA. The CDR3 protein is CSVGSAQGGTDTQYF. For the CDR3, the DNA is TGCAGCGTTGGATCGGCGCAGGGGGGCACAGATACGCAGTATTTT.

This clone was recorded a few times. J is TRBJ2-7 and V is TRBV21-1; TRBD1 is the table's D call, not checked against the DNA. TRBV21-1 is marked as a pseudogene. This CDR3 spans 14 amino acids. The CDR3: CASSPRTGAYEQYF. In DNA, the CDR3 is TGTGCCAGCAGCCCTCGGACAGGGGCCTACGAGCAGTACTTC.

The V gene is TRBV7-3, the J gene TRBJ1-5, with TRBD1 matching over 10 bases. Losses at the gene ends were 5 bases for V and 0 bases for J; bases not matched to a gene: 22. CDR3 length: 22 residues. Germline CDR1 reads SGHTA; CDR2 reads FQGTGA. The chain's CDR3 is CASSLPRGPGQGNLNSNQPQHF. The CDR3 bases are TGTGCCAGCAGCCTACCCCGCGGGCCGGGACAGGGGAATCTTAATAGCAATCAGCCCCAGCATTTT.

The CDR3 loop reads CASSIDRGLNGYTF. CDR3 bases: TGTGCCAGTAGTATAGATCGGGGGTTGAATGGCTACACCTTC. The chain joins TRBV19 to TRBJ1-2; TRBD1 is a possible D gene (5 bases). The CDR3 has 14 amino acids. V was pared by 0 bases and J by 6 bases, with 11 bases between. Germline V gives CDR1 LNHDA, CDR2 SQIVND (reference sequence).

As concerns this clone: A junction boundary mismatches the germline segment, possibly from a read error. J is TRBJ2-5 and V is TRBV7-7; perhaps TRBD2 as D (6 bases). The CDR3 is made up of 14 amino acids. Germline CDR1 is SSHAT and CDR2 is FNYEAQ (reference sequence). CDR3 amino acids: CASSDGTPGETQYF. CDR3 nucleotides: TGTGCTAGCAGCGACGGGACTCCTGGGGAGACCCAGTACTTC. Looking up the rest from reference TRBV7-7 and TRBJ2-5 gives the full variable domain: GAGVSQSPRYKVTKRGQDVTLRCDPISSHATLYWYQQALGQGPEFLTYFNYEAQPDKSGLPSDRFSAERPEGSISTLTIQRTEQRDSAMYRCASSDGTPGETQYFGPGTRLLVL.

The chain recombines TRBV5-4 with TRBJ2-3, with 8 bases aligning to TRBD1. Germline CDR1 reads SGHNT; CDR2 reads YYREEE (reference sequence). With 3 bases clipped from V and 0 bases from J, the junction kept 3 bases outside the gene matches. The CDR3 contains 15 residues. The CDR3 reads CASSSRQGSTDTQYF. DNA of the CDR3: TGTGCCAGCAGCTCCCGACAGGGGAGCACAGATACGCAGTATTTT.

This chain links TRBV19 with TRBJ1-5, with unresolved D. CDR3 length: 13 residues. Germline CDR1 and CDR2: LNHDA and SQIVND (reference sequence). Between the trimmed V and J ends, which lost 3 bases and 5 bases, there was a span of 8 bases. CDR3 sequence reads: CASSIQIDQPQHF. Here the CDR3 DNA reads TGTGCCAGTAGTATCCAGATTGATCAGCCCCAGCATTTT. Supplemented by reference TRBV19 and TRBJ1-5, the full variable domain reads DGGITQSPKYLFRKEGQNVTLSCEQNLNHDAMYWYRQDPGQGLRLIYYSQIVNDFQKGDIAEGYSVSREKKESFPLTVTSAQKNPTAFYLCASSIQIDQPQHFGDGTRLSIL.

The chain is built from TRBV29-1 and TRBJ1-1; D is ambiguous. CDR1 and CDR2 from the germline V gene are SQVTM and ANQGSEA. V gave up 3 bases and J gave up 0 bases, with 8 bases separating them. The CDR3 consists of 13 residues. CDR3 sequence: CSVEEFMNTEAFF. The CDR3 DNA reads as TGCAGCGTTGAGGAGTTCATGAACACTGAAGCTTTCTTT.

The chain links TRBV5-4 to TRBJ1-1; 9 nucleotides line up with TRBD1. Germline V gives CDR1 SGHNT, CDR2 YYREEE (reference sequence). V lost 6 bases, J lost 4 bases, and 4 bases stayed unmatched. The CDR3 has 13 residues. DNA for the CDR3: TGTGCCAGCACCCTGACAGGGGGCACTGAAGCTTTCTTT. It is translated as CASTLTGGTEAFF. Full variable domain (outside the CDR3, taken from reference TRBV5-4 and TRBJ1-1): ETGVTQSPTHLIKTRGQQVTLRCSSQSGHNTVSWYQQALGQGPQFIFQYYREEENGRGNFPPRFSGLQFPNYSSELNVNALELDDSALYLCASTLTGGTEAFFGQGTRLTVV.

The V and J genes are TRBV19 and TRBJ2-3; TRBD2 matches 10 bases. V lost 5 bases, J lost 4 bases, and 3 bases stayed unmatched. Germline lookup yields CDR1 LNHDA and CDR2 SQIVND (reference sequence). There are 14 residues in the CDR3. The CDR3 sequence is CASSSLAGADTQYF. CDR3 nucleotides: TGTGCCAGTAGTTCCCTAGCGGGAGCAGATACGCAGTATTTT.

This chain connects TRBV9 to TRBJ2-5; no firm D call. Looked up from germline, CDR1 is SGDLS and CDR2 is YYNGEE. Trimming cost V 0 bases and J 1 base, with 7 bases left between them. The CDR3 runs to 14 residues. CDR3 nucleotides: TGTGCCAGCAGCGTAGATAGCACCCAAGAGACCCAGTACTTC. It specifies CASSVDSTQETQYF. Using reference TRBV9 and TRBJ2-5 for the parts outside the CDR3, the full variable domain is DSGVTQTPKHLITATGQRVTLRCSPRSGDLSVYWYQQSLDQGLQFLIQYYNGEERAKGNILERFSAQQFPDLHSELNLSSLELGDSALYFCASSVDSTQETQYFGPGTRLLVL.

The chain is built from TRBV6-2 or TRBV6-3 and TRBJ1-1; the match to TRBD1 covers 8 bases. Germline V gene lookup returns CDR1 MNHEY and CDR2 SVGEGT. The V and J ends lost 6 bases and 4 bases, in that order; junction bases with no gene match: 10. This CDR3 contains 15 residues. The CDR3 reads CASSPTTGVGTEAFF. The CDR3 DNA reads as TGTGCCAGCAGCCCAACGACAGGGGTTGGCACTGAAGCTTTCTTT.

The genes are TRBV5-4 and TRBJ2-7, with 8 bases identical to TRBD2. The CDR3 covers 13 residues. The germline CDR1 and CDR2 sequences are SGHNT and YYREEE (reference sequence). Trimming cost V 3 bases and J 6 bases; bases outside gene matches: 5. CDR3 in DNA: TGTGCCAGCAGCTCCGTCGGGGGGGGCGAGCAGTACTTC. Encoded protein: CASSSVGGGEQYF. Together with reference TRBV5-4 and TRBJ2-7, the CDR3 gives the full variable domain: ETGVTQSPTHLIKTRGQQVTLRCSSQSGHNTVSWYQQALGQGPQFIFQYYREEENGRGNFPPRFSGLQFPNYSSELNVNALELDDSALYLCASSSVGGGEQYFGPGTRLTVT.

This chain links TRBV19 with TRBJ1-6; possibly TRBD1 for D (5 bases). V dropped 7 bases and J dropped 11 bases, with 15 bases sitting between them. CDR3 size: 13 residues. Germline-derived CDR1 and CDR2 are LNHDA and SQIVND (reference sequence). The CDR3 DNA follows: TGTGCCAGTAAAAGGAGGCCGGGGGCACCCCTCCACTTT. Amino acids: CASKRRPGAPLHF.

With regard to this clone: Distinct nucleotide sequences in the sample also encode this CDR3. The genes are TRBV3-1 (or the pseudogene TRBV3-2) and TRBJ2-5; the match to TRBD2 covers 9 bases. The germline gives CDR1 LGHDT, CDR2 YNNKEL (reference sequence). V shed 1 base and J 9 bases; nucleotides not matched to a gene: 9. The CDR3 is 15 residues long. The CDR3: CASSQGASGTRAQYF. The CDR3 DNA reads as TGTGCCAGCAGCCAAGGGGCTAGCGGGACCCGGGCCCAGTACTTC.

On this clone itself: The sample carries other DNA sequences with the same CDR3. The rearrangement joins TRBV10-3 to TRBJ1-4; weak D call: TRBD1 (6 bases). V lost 6 bases, J lost 7 bases, and 15 bases lay in between. Germline lookup yields CDR1 ENHRY and CDR2 SYGVKD. This CDR3 has 14 residues. The CDR3 is CAISEQGVGEKLFF. CDR3 DNA: TGTGCCATCAGCGAACAGGGCGTGGGTGAAAAACTGTTTTTT.

The V call is TRBV30, the J call TRBJ1-4; 7 nucleotides match TRBD1. Unmatched junction bases numbered 16, after V lost 7 bases and J lost 2 bases. The germline CDR1 and CDR2 sequences are GTSNPN and SVGIG (reference sequence). The CDR3 covers 17 residues. DNA for the CDR3: TGTGCCTCTACCGAATCGACAGGGTGGGGCACTAATGAAAAACTGTTTTTT. This sequence encodes CASTESTGWGTNEKLFF.

This chain connects TRBV5-1 to TRBJ2-2; D possibly corresponds to TRBD2 (6 bases). CDR1 and CDR2 from the germline V gene are SGHRS and YFSETQ. The CDR3 is 16 residues long. Trimming shortened V by 0 bases and J by 5 bases, and 14 bases separated the two germline ends. Here the CDR3 DNA reads TGCGCCAGCAGCTTGGATGGCGCGGGGAGAACCGGGGAGCTGTTTTTT. Its protein is CASSLDGAGRTGELFF.

This clone showed up just a few times. The chain joins TRBV5-6 to TRBJ2-2; 10 nucleotides line up with TRBD1. This CDR3 is 15 amino acids long. Germline V CDR1 and CDR2: SGHDT, YYEEEE. With 2 bases clipped from V and 4 bases from J, the junction kept 2 bases outside the gene matches. The CDR3 DNA sequence: TGTGCCAGCAGCTTCGGGACAGGGGTCACCGGGGAGCTGTTTTTT. Protein: CASSFGTGVTGELFF.

The chain is built from TRBV29-1 and TRBJ2-1; 9 bases are shared with TRBD2. CDR3 length: 13 residues. Losses at the gene ends were 8 bases for V and 0 bases for J; bases not matched to a gene: 2. Germline lookup yields CDR1 SQVTM and CDR2 ANQGSEA. The CDR3, as DNA: TGCAGCCATAGCGGGAGCTCCTACAATGAGCAGTTCTTC. It yields the protein CSHSGSSYNEQFF.

The chain recombines TRBV29-1 with TRBJ1-2, with no clear D. Trimming removed 0 bases from V and 5 bases from J, with 16 bases in between. The CDR3 is 15 amino acids. The germline V gene encodes CDR1 SQVTM and CDR2 ANQGSEA. The CDR3 spells CSVEESRTETYGYTF. The CDR3 DNA sequence: TGCAGCGTTGAAGAAAGCCGTACCGAAACTTATGGCTACACCTTC.

The chain links TRBV6-5 to TRBJ1-3; weak D call: TRBD1 (6 bases). Germline V gene lookup returns CDR1 MNHEY and CDR2 SVGAGI. Trimming took off 3 bases at V and 0 bases at J, with 12 bases between the two ends. This CDR3 comprises 16 residues. This CDR3 is CASSYQGRDSGNTIYF. CDR3 coding DNA: TGTGCCAGCAGTTATCAGGGGAGGGACTCTGGAAACACCATATATTTT.

The chain uses TRBV30 and TRBJ1-5; D unclear. Germline assignment: CDR1 GTSNPN and CDR2 SVGIG (reference sequence). Trimming shortened V by 0 bases and J by 3 bases, and 15 bases separated the two germline ends. The CDR3 has 16 residues. CDR3 in DNA: TGTGCCTGGAGTGTTGGGGTGCGGGAGTTCAATCAGCCCCAGCATTTT. Amino acid sequence: CAWSVGVREFNQPQHF.

CDR3 residues: CAINPGRNTEAFF. In DNA, the CDR3 is TGTGCCATCAACCCAGGGCGGAACACTGAAGCTTTCTTT. This chain uses TRBV10-3 with TRBJ1-1; maybe TRBD1 (5 bases). Trimming left V 7 bases short and J 1 base short, with 10 bases between. The length of the CDR3 is 13 residues. Germline-derived CDR1 and CDR2 are ENHRY and SYGVKD.

The rearrangement joins TRBV19 to TRBJ2-7, with no clear D. Germline values: CDR1 LNHDA, CDR2 SQIVND (reference sequence). The CDR3 totals 14 residues. The ends were cut back, 2 bases at V and 6 bases at J, with 14 bases in the middle. The CDR3 loop is CASSISELKSEQYF. CDR3 nucleotide sequence: TGTGCCAGTAGTATATCCGAGCTCAAGTCCGAGCAGTACTTC.

The chain employs TRBV27 and TRBJ2-7; TRBD1 matches at 9 bases. Germline CDR1 and CDR2: MNHEY and SMNVEV (reference sequence). The CDR3 has 14 amino acids. V trimming: 4 bases; J trimming: 1 base; junction bases outside the gene matches: 2. The CDR3 DNA is TGTGCCAGCAGTTGGGGACAGGGATCCTACGAGCAGTACTTC. Residues: CASSWGQGSYEQYF.